The present TCR beta chain was sequenced within a study of beta chain features in type 1 diabetes. Study observations and caveats: Within patients, naive, central memory and Treg TCRB repertoires seemed more similar than within healthy donors.

Concerning this clone: Its matching antigen is unknown.

Germline V gives CDR1 SEHNR, CDR2 FQNEAQ (reference sequence). This CDR3 is 16 amino acids long. Trimming took 5 bases from V and 4 from J; bases not matched to a gene: 10. Investigators reverse transcribed all isolated RNA, so they sequenced expressed TCRB transcripts. The repertoire was sequenced with immunoSEQ multiplex PCR; TCRdb's copy has only in-frame clones and lacks some. Counted here are over 700,000 clones, roughly 15% occurring once; the ten biggest clones make up 0.02% to 0.025%. The gene calls are TRBV7-9 and TRBJ2-1, with 8 positions matching TRBD2. Input material: naive CD4+ T cells from blood. The sequence derives from a woman younger than 35 in good health. The CDR3 bases are TGTGCCAGCAGCAAAAAAGGAGCGGGAGATTACAATGAGCAGTTCTTC. Its protein product is CASSKKGAGDYNEQFF.